The 9 T cell receptor beta chains presented below share a single source sample, sequenced in a study of T cells after yellow fever vaccination. TCRdb itself ran the 5' RACE reads through MiXCR, one entry per CDR3 protein. The sample lists hundreds of thousands of distinct CDR3 sequences, about 13% occurring once. Sequencing was performed on PBMCs, taken on the day of the yellow fever booster vaccination. The receptors here all came from a man aged 30-40 years who received the YFV17D yellow fever vaccine.

This clonotype was counted only a few times. The chain links TRBV20-1 to TRBJ1-1; unclear D gene. CDR3 length: 15 amino acids. Germline CDR1 reads DFQATT; CDR2 reads SNEGSKA (reference sequence). The V end lost 1 base, the J end lost 1 base, and 13 bases lay between the germline ends. CDR3 DNA sequence: TGCAGTGCTAGAGGAAAGGAGGCGGCGAACACTGAAGCTTTCTTT. This translates into CSARGKEAANTEAFF.

This chain links TRBV7-2 with TRBJ2-1, with TRBD1 matching 8 bases. The CDR3 is 17 amino acids. Germline-derived CDR1 and CDR2 are SGHTA and FQGNSA. The V and J ends lost 7 bases and 5 bases, in that order; junction bases with no gene match: 16. CDR3 bases: TGTGCCAGCACCGTGAAAAGGACAGGGAGGTCCCACAATGAGCAGTTCTTC. Protein sequence: CASTVKRTGRSHNEQFF.

The chain uses TRBV7-8 and TRBJ2-1; 13 bases match TRBD2. CDR1 and CDR2 (germline): SGHVS, FQNEAQ. The CDR3 is 16 residues long. The V gene end was trimmed by 4 bases and the J gene end by 6 bases; junction bases not matched to a gene: 6. CDR3 protein: CASSSRTSGSSNEQFF. The CDR3 region has the DNA TGTGCCAGCAGCTCTCGGACTAGCGGGAGCTCCAATGAGCAGTTCTTC.

Many counts were recorded for this clonotype. The chain recombines TRBV12-3 or TRBV12-4 with TRBJ2-5, with D tentatively TRBD2 (6 bases). This CDR3 spans 13 amino acids. Trimming left V 3 bases short and J 2 bases short, with 7 bases between. The chain's CDR3 is CASSFGGQETQYF. The CDR3 nucleotides are TGTGCCAGCAGTTTTGGGGGGCAAGAGACCCAGTACTTC.

In this sample, this clonotype turned up a few times. This rearrangement joins TRBV28 to TRBJ2-3; TRBD1 agrees at 8 bases. The trim removed 5 bases at V and 1 base at J, leaving 5 bases unmatched. Germline V gene sequence: CDR1 MDHEN, CDR2 SYDVKM. The CDR3 has 15 residues. The CDR3 sequence: CASSLPGQGTDTQYF. The DNA of the CDR3 is TGTGCCAGCAGTCTACCGGGACAGGGCACAGATACGCAGTATTTT.

Of note for this clonotype: The junction and the germline gene differ at one end; a read error may be behind it. The chain couples TRBV28 to TRBJ2-3; no definite D call. CDR1 MDHEN and CDR2 SYDVKM come from the germline V gene. The CDR3 runs 14 residues. Written as DNA, the CDR3 is TGTGCCAGCAGTTTAGGTGGCTCGTCAGATACGCAGAATTTT. Its translation: CASSLGGSSDTQNF.

The chain links TRBV20-1 to TRBJ1-2, with D hard to call. V dropped 5 bases and J dropped 4 bases, with 14 bases sitting between them. There are 13 residues in the CDR3. Germline CDR1 DFQATT, CDR2 SNEGSKA (reference sequence). The CDR3 sequence is CSAAPSRPYGYTF. CDR3 nucleotide sequence: TGCAGTGCTGCGCCGAGTAGGCCCTATGGCTACACCTTC.

V usage is TRBV11-2 and J usage is TRBJ2-2; TRBD1 aligns across 12 bases. J gave up 0 bases and V 2 bases, and 7 bases lay outside the gene matches. Germline lookup yields CDR1 SGHAT and CDR2 FQNNGV. The CDR3 length is 19 residues. The CDR3, as DNA: TGTGCCAGCAGCTTAATTCCCGGGACAGGGGGCCCGAACACCGGGGAGCTGTTTTTT. Amino acid sequence: CASSLIPGTGGPNTGELFF.

V is TRBV6-5 and J is TRBJ1-2, with no clear D. V gave up 8 bases and J gave up 7 bases, with 14 bases separating them. This CDR3 contains 12 residues. Germline CDR1 reads MNHEY; CDR2 reads SVGAGI. CDR3: CASLGGYSGYTF. DNA for the CDR3: TGTGCCAGCCTTGGCGGGTACAGTGGCTACACCTTC.